The source of this TCR beta chain is a study of CD8 T cells in ankylosing spondylitis. Findings and limits, study-wide: A TCR beta motif of fewer than 10 highly homologous variants seemed to mark ankylosing spondylitis blood. Researchers reportedly found disease-linked clones significantly enriched in matched ankylosing spondylitis synovial fluid.

This clonotype has a handful of counts. Its specificity is unknown. A single record per CDR3 protein comes from TCRdb applying MiXCR to the 5' RACE reads. The data contain a few hundred thousand distinct CDR3 sequences, approximately 20% of them seen just once; the ten biggest clones take up over 25%. CDR3 length: 14 residues. The ends lost 4 bases at V and 6 bases at J; junction bases unmatched: 1. Germline assignment: CDR1 MNHEY and CDR2 SMNVEV (reference sequence). The sequence was collected from a male donor with ankylosing spondylitis or in good health (not recorded which). The rearrangement uses TRBV27 and TRBJ2-1, with TRBD2 identical over 12 bases. The sequenced sample was blood, either unsorted or a sorted T cell fraction (not recorded which). In DNA, the CDR3 is TGTGCCAGCAGTTGGACTAGCGGGACCAATGAGCAGTTCTTC. Its protein product is CASSWTSGTNEQFF.